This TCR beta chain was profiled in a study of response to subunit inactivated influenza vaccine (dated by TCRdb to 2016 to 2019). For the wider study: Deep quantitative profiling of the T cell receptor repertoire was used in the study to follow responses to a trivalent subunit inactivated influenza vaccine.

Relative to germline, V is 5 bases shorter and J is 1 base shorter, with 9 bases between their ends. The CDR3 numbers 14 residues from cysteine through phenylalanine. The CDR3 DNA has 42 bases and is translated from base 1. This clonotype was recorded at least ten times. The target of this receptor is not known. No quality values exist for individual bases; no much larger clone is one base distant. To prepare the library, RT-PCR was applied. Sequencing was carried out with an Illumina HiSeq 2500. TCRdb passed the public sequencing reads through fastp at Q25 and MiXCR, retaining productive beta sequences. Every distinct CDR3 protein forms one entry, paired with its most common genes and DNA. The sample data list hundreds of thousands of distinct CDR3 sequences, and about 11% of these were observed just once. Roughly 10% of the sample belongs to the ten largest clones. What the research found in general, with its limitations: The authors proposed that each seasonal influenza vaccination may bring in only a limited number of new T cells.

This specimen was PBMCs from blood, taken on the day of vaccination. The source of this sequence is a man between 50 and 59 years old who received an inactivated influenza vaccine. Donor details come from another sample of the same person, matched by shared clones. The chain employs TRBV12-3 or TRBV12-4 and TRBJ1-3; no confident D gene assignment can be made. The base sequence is TGTGCCAGCAGTCCTCTGGTATCTGGAAACACCATATATTTT. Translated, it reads CASSPLVSGNTIYF.